The present entry profiles one T cell receptor beta chain with its context. This record comes from a study of blood T cell repertoires in COVID-19. Study-wide context: Sources were T cells, B-cell-depleted T cells, or PBMCs; the material itself was cDNA or gDNA.

The authors' processing: Estimation of nucleated cell counts was performed using reference gene primer amplification. Only in-frame clones appear in the TCRdb table, and some are missing; sequencing was by immunoSEQ multiplex PCR. The V and J calls and clone size are taken from that table; D and trimming were inferred from the DNA. In the table there are around 450,000 clones, 85% to 90% of which are singletons. V shed 4 bases and J shed 0 bases, with 10 bases lying between them. Germline V CDR1 and CDR2: SGHNT, YYREEE (reference sequence). This CDR3 has 14 residues. This receptor was taken from a woman aged 30 to 39 with acute or convalescent COVID-19. This chain links TRBV5-4 with TRBJ2-5; unclear D gene. Sequencing was carried out using peripheral blood. The CDR3 DNA follows: TGTGCCAGCAGCCCCGACTTGTACCAAGAGACCCAGTACTTC. Protein sequence: CASSPDLYQETQYF.